Listed below are T cell receptor beta chains from one sample, sequenced in a study of T cells expressing NK-cell markers. From the 5' RACE reads, TCRdb lists one entry per CDR3 protein and no DNA. The sample data list about 120,000 distinct CDR3 sequences. The sample comprised blood T cells: a sorted CD56 or NKG2C T cell subset, CD4+ or CD8+ T cells, or bulk PBMC T cells (not recorded which). The receptors were sampled from a woman aged 18-69 years in good health. Both conserved end residues are part of each CDR3.

J gene: TRBJ1-1
CDR3 length: 13
V gene: TRBV12-3/TRBV12-4
CDR3 protein: CASSFRENTEAFF

J gene: TRBJ2-7
CDR3 length: 14
V gene: TRBV29-1
CDR3 protein: CSVSMPQGPYEQYF

J gene: TRBJ2-3
CDR3 length: 15
V gene: TRBV20-1
CDR3 protein: CSAAIRDRASDTQYF

J gene: TRBJ1-1
CDR3 length: 13
V gene: TRBV29-1
CDR3 protein: CSVEVGREAEAFF

J gene: TRBJ1-2
CDR3 length: 14
V gene: TRBV12-3/TRBV12-4
CDR3 protein: CASSPRPPWGGYTF

J gene: TRBJ2-1
CDR3 length: 17
V gene: TRBV7-9
CDR3 protein: CASSFLIAESSYNEQFF

J gene: TRBJ1-1
CDR3 length: 13
V gene: TRBV6-1
CDR3 protein: CASSPMTETEAFF

J gene: TRBJ1-1
CDR3 length: 12
V gene: TRBV19
CDR3 protein: CASTGGHTEAFF

J gene: TRBJ2-2
CDR3 length: 15
V gene: TRBV12-3/TRBV12-4
CDR3 protein: CASSPDRVGTGELFF

J gene: TRBJ1-6
CDR3 length: 18
V gene: TRBV5-2
CDR3 protein: CASNSPTRDGPYNSPLHF

J gene: TRBJ2-7
CDR3 length: 15
V gene: TRBV13
CDR3 protein: CARSWSRGLSYEQYF

J gene: TRBJ2-5
CDR3 length: 15
V gene: TRBV28
CDR3 protein: CASSLWTGGGETQYF

J gene: TRBJ1-1
CDR3 length: 12
V gene: TRBV5-1
CDR3 protein: CASSLGSAEAFF

J gene: TRBJ2-1
CDR3 length: 13
V gene: TRBV20-1
CDR3 protein: CSASRDGINEQFF